The 27 T cell receptor beta chains in this list originate from one sample, sequenced in a study of spatial heterogeneity in lung cancer. TCRdb re-called the 5' RACE reads through MiXCR, storing one row per CDR3 protein. This table has 48,000 or so distinct CDR3 sequences, approximately 5.7% appearing once. Time point of the sample: sample taken at primary tumor resection. Sequencing was performed on PBMCs, taken at surgery. The receptors here all came from a male donor with early-stage non-small cell lung cancer.

This clonotype has a count of ten or more. The chain recombines TRBV30 with TRBJ1-1; possible D gene TRBD1, 5 bases. CDR3 length equals 12 residues. Germline V gene sequence: CDR1 GTSNPN, CDR2 SVGIG (reference sequence). V lost 3 bases and J lost 9, with 14 bases in between. DNA of the CDR3: TGTGCCTGGAGAATGGTGGGGGGTAAAGCTTTCTTT. Residues: CAWRMVGGKAFF. Full variable domain (outside the CDR3, taken from reference TRBV30 and TRBJ1-1): SQTIHQWPATLVQPVGSPLSLECTVEGTSNPNLYWYRQAAGRGLQLLFYSVGIGQISSEVPQNLSASRPQDRQFILSSKKLLLSDSGFYLCAWRMVGGKAFFGQGTRLTVV.

This clonotype was recorded at least ten times. The rearrangement joins TRBV28 to TRBJ1-3; D call uncertain. In germline, CDR1 is MDHEN, CDR2 SYDVKM. The CDR3 runs to 15 residues. Trimming removed 6 bases at V and 0 bases at J, with 12 bases between. The CDR3 region is CASRADGVSGNTIYF. CDR3 coding DNA: TGTGCCAGCAGGGCCGACGGAGTCTCTGGAAACACCATATATTTT.

This clonotype was seen only a few times. This chain connects TRBV12-3 or TRBV12-4 to TRBJ2-1; D might be TRBD1 or TRBD2, each matching 6 bases. Trimming pared 4 bases from V and 7 bases from J, leaving 17 bases between. The CDR3 has 15 residues. CDR3 bases: TGTGCCAGCAGTTCTAGGGGGGATGGCCTGAATGAGCAGTTCTTC. Residues: CASSSRGDGLNEQFF.

This clonotype was seen at least ten times. V gene TRBV29-1 combines with J gene TRBJ2-7, with 7 bases matching TRBD1. The CDR3 sequence is 12 residues long. Germline V gene data show CDR1 as SQVTM and CDR2 as ANQGSEA. V lost 1 base and J lost 3; bases outside the gene matches: 0. The CDR3 nucleotides are TGCAGCGTTGAAGGGGACAGCTACGAGCAGTACTTC. Translation gives CSVEGDSYEQYF.

V gene TRBV7-9 combines with J gene TRBJ2-7; D may correspond to TRBD1 or TRBD2 (6 bases each). Deletions cut 1 base from V and 5 bases from J, with 18 bases between. CDR1 and CDR2 (germline): SEHNR, FQNEAQ (reference sequence). The CDR3 has 16 residues. DNA of the CDR3: TGTGCCAGCAGCTTAGTACAGGGAGGTTTGGGCGACGAGCAGTACTTC. Amino acids: CASSLVQGGLGDEQYF. Full variable domain (missing parts from reference TRBV7-9 and TRBJ2-7): DTGVSQNPRHKITKRGQNVTFRCDPISEHNRLYWYRQTLGQGPEFLTYFQNEAQLEKSRLLSDRFSAERPKGSFSTLEIQRTEQGDSAMYLCASSLVQGGLGDEQYFGPGTRLTVT.

In this sample, this clonotype turned up many times. V and J are TRBV7-6 and TRBJ2-5, with 9 bases that match TRBD1. Germline CDR1 SGHVS, CDR2 FNYEAQ. J lost 4 bases, V lost 5 bases, and 8 bases had no gene match. There are 15 residues in the CDR3. This CDR3 is CASSVTGGAPETQYF. The CDR3 DNA reads as TGTGCCAGCAGCGTTACAGGGGGCGCCCCAGAGACCCAGTACTTC. Using reference TRBV7-6 and TRBJ2-5 for the parts outside the CDR3, the full variable domain is GAGVSQSPRYKVTKRGQDVALRCDPISGHVSLYWYRQALGQGPEFLTYFNYEAQQDKSGLPNDRFSAERPEGSISTLTIQRTEQRDSAMYRCASSVTGGAPETQYFGPGTRLLVL.

This clonotype was counted many times. The chain joins TRBV20-1 to TRBJ2-1; possible D gene TRBD2, 6 bases. Germline V CDR1 and CDR2: DFQATT, SNEGSKA (reference sequence). The CDR3 is 13 residues long. V lost 2 bases and J 8 bases, leaving 13 bases between the germline ends. The DNA of the CDR3 is TGCAGTGCTAGATTTATAGCGGCGGATGAGCAGTTCTTC. Translation: CSARFIAADEQFF.

There are a few counts of this clonotype. Possible read error: a much larger clone is one base away. V is TRBV7-6 and J is TRBJ1-2; TRBD1 is a possible D gene (6 bases). Germline V CDR1 and CDR2: SGHVS, FNYEAQ. CDR3 length: 16 amino acids. The CDR3 region is CVSSLMGGGVWNGYTF. The CDR3 coding sequence is TGTGTCAGCAGCTTAATGGGCGGGGGCGTTTGGAACGGCTACACCTTC.

This clonotype was picked up a small number of times. The chain combines TRBV3-1 with TRBJ2-7; 10 bases map to TRBD2. Germline CDR1 and CDR2: LGHDT and YNNKEL (reference sequence). V was clipped by 1 base and J by 2 bases; unmatched bases: 2. This CDR3 has 15 amino acids. The chain's CDR3 is CASSQGTSGPYEQYF. The DNA of the CDR3 is TGTGCCAGCAGCCAAGGGACTAGCGGACCCTACGAGCAGTACTTC.

This clonotype was seen at least ten times. This chain links TRBV6-5 with TRBJ1-1; D gene uncertain. CDR1 is MNHEY and CDR2 is SVGAGI in the germline V gene. CDR3 length equals 12 residues. The V gene lost 6 bases and the J gene lost 4 bases, with 9 bases spanning the gap. The CDR3 is CASRPPGTEAFF. DNA of the CDR3: TGTGCCAGCAGGCCCCCCGGCACTGAAGCTTTCTTT.

The sample holds many counts of this clonotype. V is TRBV10-3 and J is TRBJ2-1; 12 bases are shared with TRBD2. The germline CDR1 and CDR2 sequences are ENHRY and SYGVKD. J was trimmed by 7 bases and V by 6 bases; bases with no gene match: 7. The CDR3 sequence is 15 residues long. The CDR3 DNA reads as TGTGCCATCAGGCAGCTAGCGGGAGGGCGTAATGAGCAGTTCTTC. It is translated as CAIRQLAGGRNEQFF.

This clonotype has a count of ten or more. The genes are TRBV5-1 and TRBJ2-3, with TRBD1 matching over 10 bases. The germline V gene has CDR1 SGHRS and CDR2 YFSETQ. The V segment lost 4 bases and the J segment 0 bases; nucleotides outside the gene matches: 5. The CDR3 totals 16 residues. The CDR3 reads CASSDRGRLSTDTQYF. The CDR3 DNA reads TGCGCCAGCAGCGACAGGGGGCGGCTGAGCACAGATACGCAGTATTTT.

This clonotype was counted many times. The V gene is TRBV20-1, the J gene TRBJ2-7; D unclear. This CDR3 has 12 residues. Trimming left V 0 bases short and J 3 bases short, with 6 bases between. CDR1 is DFQATT, CDR2 SNEGSKA, per germline (reference sequence). The CDR3 nucleotides are TGCAGTGCTAGAGAGGGCTTCTACGAGCAGTACTTC. Amino acid sequence: CSAREGFYEQYF.

The chain employs TRBV20-1 and TRBJ2-7; a weak D match, TRBD2 (6 bases). V was pared by 0 bases and J by 4 bases, with 25 bases between. Germline V gives CDR1 DFQATT, CDR2 SNEGSKA (reference sequence). The CDR3 covers 18 residues. CDR3 region: CSARDRGISGGPRYEQYF. CDR3 DNA: TGCAGTGCTAGAGATCGGGGAATTAGCGGAGGTCCCCGTTACGAGCAGTACTTC.

This clonotype was counted between two and nine times. This chain joins TRBV5-6 and TRBJ2-7; TRBD2 might be the D (6 bases). The CDR3 is made up of 19 amino acids. Trimming stripped 4 bases from V and 3 bases from J, with 29 bases between. CDR1 SGHDT and CDR2 YYEEEE come from the germline V gene. The CDR3 DNA reads as TGTGCCAGCAGCCCACGGGTCCCGCAACTAGCAAACCTCTACTACGAGCAGTACTTC. Residues: CASSPRVPQLANLYYEQYF.

The V call is TRBV5-1, the J call TRBJ2-1, with TRBD2 matching 10 bases. Germline V lookup: CDR1 SGHRS, CDR2 YFSETQ. This CDR3 comprises 15 residues. After removal of 3 bases from V and 5 bases from J, the junction contained 5 bases not matched to a gene. The CDR3 region is CASSYGTSGDNEQFF. For the CDR3, the DNA is TGCGCCAGCAGCTATGGCACTAGCGGGGACAATGAGCAGTTCTTC.

This clonotype was seen many times. This sequence joins TRBV4-1 and TRBJ2-4; D perhaps matches TRBD2 (6 bases). The ends were cut back, 0 bases at V and 0 bases at J, with 6 bases in the middle. The germline V gene has CDR1 MGHRA and CDR2 YSYEKL. CDR3 length: 15 residues. The CDR3 is CASSQEGGAKNIQYF. CDR3 DNA sequence: TGCGCCAGCAGCCAAGAGGGGGGAGCCAAAAACATTCAGTACTTC.

Ten or more counts support this clonotype. This chain connects TRBV4-1 to TRBJ1-1; no reliable D call. The CDR3 loop spans 18 amino acids. In germline, CDR1 is MGHRA, CDR2 YSYEKL. The ends were cut back, 4 bases at V and 5 bases at J, with 26 bases in the middle. The CDR3 DNA is TGCGCCAGCAGCCCCCTTCTAGTACCAACCCGTAGAGAAACTGAAGCTTTCTTT. Translating gives CASSPLLVPTRRETEAFF.

This clonotype was counted between two and nine times. J is TRBJ2-1 and V is TRBV27, with 8 nucleotides matching TRBD2. V lost 8 bases and J lost 0; bases outside the gene matches: 6. From germline, CDR1 is MNHEY and CDR2 SMNVEV (reference sequence). The CDR3 length is 15 residues. The DNA of the CDR3 is TGTGCCAGCGAACCTAGCGGGCACTCCTACAATGAGCAGTTCTTC. Its protein is CASEPSGHSYNEQFF.

V and J are TRBV6-2 or TRBV6-3 and TRBJ2-7; D might be TRBD2 (5 bases). CDR3 length: 14 residues. The germline V gene encodes CDR1 MNHEY and CDR2 SVGEGT. V gave up 2 bases and J gave up 4 bases, with 12 bases separating them. The CDR3 loop reads CASSYRASMYEQYF. The CDR3 DNA reads TGTGCCAGCAGTTACCGGGCTAGCATGTACGAGCAGTACTTC.

This clonotype was picked up many times. V and J are TRBV7-8 and TRBJ2-2; no clear D. The germline gives CDR1 SGHVS, CDR2 FQNEAQ. The V gene lost 1 base and the J gene lost 3 bases, with 3 bases spanning the gap. The CDR3 contains 13 residues. CDR3 region: CASSLEDTGELFF. The DNA of the CDR3 is TGTGCCAGCAGCTTAGAGGACACCGGGGAGCTGTTTTTT.

This clonotype was counted a few times. V is TRBV20-1 and J is TRBJ2-7; TRBD1 matches 10 bases. V lost 5 bases to trimming and J lost 6 bases; unmatched junction nucleotides: 10. CDR3 length: 14 residues. Germline assignment: CDR1 DFQATT and CDR2 SNEGSKA (reference sequence). CDR3 bases: TGCAGTGCTGGGAGACAGGGGGCTTATGTCGAGCAGTACTTC. Translation: CSAGRQGAYVEQYF.

In its sample, this clonotype was seen many times. The chain couples TRBV7-2 to TRBJ2-3; 7 bases align to TRBD1. Germline CDR1 SGHTA, CDR2 FQGNSA. J gave up 0 bases and V 4 bases, and 7 bases lay outside the gene matches. This CDR3 contains 16 residues. The DNA of the CDR3 is TGTGCCAGCAGCTGGTCCCGAGGGGGCAGCACAGATACGCAGTATTTT. It specifies CASSWSRGGSTDTQYF. The full variable domain, with the rest looked up from reference TRBV7-2 and TRBJ2-3, is GAGVSQSPSNKVTEKGKDVELRCDPISGHTALYWYRQSLGQGLEFLIYFQGNSAPDKSGLPSDRFSAERTGGSVSTLTIQRTQQEDSAVYLCASSWSRGGSTDTQYFGPGTRLTVL.

Ten or more counts support this clonotype. The chain links TRBV18 to TRBJ2-1; D call uncertain. There are 15 residues in the CDR3. V lost 3 bases and J lost 3, with 12 bases in between. Germline V lookup: CDR1 KGHSH, CDR2 LQKENI. The CDR3 sequence is CASSPAGSNYNEQFF. The DNA of the CDR3 is TGTGCCAGCTCACCTGCAGGATCGAACTACAATGAGCAGTTCTTC.

This clonotype has ten or more counts. The chain recombines TRBV20-1 with TRBJ2-5, with TRBD2 as a possible D gene (5 bases). Looked up from germline, CDR1 is DFQATT and CDR2 is SNEGSKA (reference sequence). The CDR3 has 13 residues. V was shortened by 3 bases and J by 7 bases, with 15 bases between the two germline ends. For the CDR3, the DNA is TGCAGTGCTAGCCCCGGGAACTGGGCGACCCAGTACTTC. This translates into CSASPGNWATQYF.

The V call is TRBV4-2, the J call TRBJ2-7; no clear D gene. Germline-derived CDR1 and CDR2 are LGHNA and YNFKEQ. Trimming shortened V by 1 base and J by 3 bases, and 10 bases separated the two germline ends. The CDR3 length is 14 residues. The CDR3 loop reads CASSQGGRDYEQYF. Here the CDR3 DNA reads TGTGCCAGCAGCCAAGGAGGAAGGGACTACGAGCAGTACTTC.

The sample holds many counts of this clonotype. The genes are TRBV7-2 and TRBJ2-5, with 7 bases lining up with TRBD2. CDR1 and CDR2 (germline): SGHTA, FQGNSA. The CDR3 extends over 14 amino acids. V lost 3 bases and J lost 2; bases outside the gene matches: 3. The CDR3 here is CASSFTSAQETQYF. In nucleotides, the CDR3 is TGTGCCAGCAGCTTCACTAGCGCGCAAGAGACCCAGTACTTC.